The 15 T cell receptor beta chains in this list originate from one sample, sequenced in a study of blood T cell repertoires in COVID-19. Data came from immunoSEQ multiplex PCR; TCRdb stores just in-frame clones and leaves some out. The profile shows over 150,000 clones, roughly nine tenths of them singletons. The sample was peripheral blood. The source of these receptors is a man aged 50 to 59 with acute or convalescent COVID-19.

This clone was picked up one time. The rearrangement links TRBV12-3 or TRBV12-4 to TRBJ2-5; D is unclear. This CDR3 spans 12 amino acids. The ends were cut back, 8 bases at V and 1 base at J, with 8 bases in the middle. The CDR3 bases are TGTGCCAGCTGTCAGGCCCAAGAGACCCAGTACTTC. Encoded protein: CASCQAQETQYF.

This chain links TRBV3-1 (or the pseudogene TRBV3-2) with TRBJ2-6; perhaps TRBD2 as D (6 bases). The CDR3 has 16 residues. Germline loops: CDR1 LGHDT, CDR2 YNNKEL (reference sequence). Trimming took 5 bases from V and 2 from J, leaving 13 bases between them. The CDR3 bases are TGTGCCAGCAGCTCGGCACCGGGAGCTGGGGCCAACGTCCTGACTTTC. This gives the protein CASSSAPGAGANVLTF.

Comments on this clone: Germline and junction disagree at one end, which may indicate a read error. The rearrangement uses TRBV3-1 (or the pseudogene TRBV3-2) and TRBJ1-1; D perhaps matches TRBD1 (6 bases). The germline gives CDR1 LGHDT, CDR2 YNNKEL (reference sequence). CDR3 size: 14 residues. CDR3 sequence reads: CASSQGPTGHSVRF. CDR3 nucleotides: TGTGCCAGCAGCCAAGGTCCGACGGGACACTCGGTGAGGTTT.

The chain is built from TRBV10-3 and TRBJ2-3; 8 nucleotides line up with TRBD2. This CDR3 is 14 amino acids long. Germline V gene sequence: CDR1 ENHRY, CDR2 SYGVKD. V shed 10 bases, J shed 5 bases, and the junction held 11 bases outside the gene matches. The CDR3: CATAGTSLIDTQYF. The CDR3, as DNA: TGTGCCACCGCCGGGACTAGTTTAATAGATACGCAGTATTTT.

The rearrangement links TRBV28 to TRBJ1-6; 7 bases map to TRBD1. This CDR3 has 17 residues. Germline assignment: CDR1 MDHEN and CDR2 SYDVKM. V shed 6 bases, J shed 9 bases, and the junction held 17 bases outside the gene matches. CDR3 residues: CASRNRDSQIRTSPLHF. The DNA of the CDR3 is TGTGCCAGCAGGAACCGGGACAGCCAAATTCGGACTTCACCCCTCCACTTT.

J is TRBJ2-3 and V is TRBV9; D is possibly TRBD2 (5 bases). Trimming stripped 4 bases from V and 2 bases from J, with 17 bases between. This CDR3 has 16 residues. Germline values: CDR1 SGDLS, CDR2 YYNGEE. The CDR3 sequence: CASSTRPGEITDTQYF. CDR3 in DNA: TGTGCCAGCAGCACAAGACCCGGGGAGATCACAGATACGCAGTATTTT.

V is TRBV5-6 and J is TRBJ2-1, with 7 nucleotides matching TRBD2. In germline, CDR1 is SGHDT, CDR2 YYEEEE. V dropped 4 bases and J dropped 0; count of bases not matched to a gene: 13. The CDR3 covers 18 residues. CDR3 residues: CASSPGDYNPSSYNEQFF. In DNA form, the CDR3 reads TGTGCCAGCAGCCCTGGGGACTACAACCCGAGCTCCTACAATGAGCAGTTCTTC.

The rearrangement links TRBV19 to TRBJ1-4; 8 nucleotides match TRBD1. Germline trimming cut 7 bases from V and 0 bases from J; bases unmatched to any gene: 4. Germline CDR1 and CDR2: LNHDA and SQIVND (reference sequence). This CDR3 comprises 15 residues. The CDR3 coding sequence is TGTGCCAGTATGGCGACAGGGGCAACTAATGAAAAACTGTTTTTT. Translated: CASMATGATNEKLFF.

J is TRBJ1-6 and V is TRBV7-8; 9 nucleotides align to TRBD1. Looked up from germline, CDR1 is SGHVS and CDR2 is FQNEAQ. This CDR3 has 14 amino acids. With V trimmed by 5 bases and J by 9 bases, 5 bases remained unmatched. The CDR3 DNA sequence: TGTGCCAGCAGCCCTGGACAGGGGCTTTCACCCCTCCACTTT. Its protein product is CASSPGQGLSPLHF.

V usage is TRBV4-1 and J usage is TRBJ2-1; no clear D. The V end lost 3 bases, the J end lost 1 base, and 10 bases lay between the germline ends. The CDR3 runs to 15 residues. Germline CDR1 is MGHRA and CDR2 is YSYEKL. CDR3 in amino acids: CASSQTGSSYNEQFF. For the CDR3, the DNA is TGCGCCAGCAGCCAGACGGGTTCTTCCTACAATGAGCAGTTCTTC.

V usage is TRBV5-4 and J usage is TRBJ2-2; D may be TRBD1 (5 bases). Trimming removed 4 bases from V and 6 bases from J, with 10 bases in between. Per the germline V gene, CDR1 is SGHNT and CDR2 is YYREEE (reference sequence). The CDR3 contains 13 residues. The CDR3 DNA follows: TGTGCCAGCAGCCCAACAGGAGCCGGGGAGCTGTTTTTT. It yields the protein CASSPTGAGELFF.

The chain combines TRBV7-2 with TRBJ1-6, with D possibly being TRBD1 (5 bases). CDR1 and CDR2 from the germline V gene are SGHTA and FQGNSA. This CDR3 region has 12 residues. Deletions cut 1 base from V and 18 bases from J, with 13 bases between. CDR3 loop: CASSLEGSPNHF. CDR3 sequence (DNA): TGTGCCAGCAGCTTAGAGGGGTCCCCTAACCACTTT.

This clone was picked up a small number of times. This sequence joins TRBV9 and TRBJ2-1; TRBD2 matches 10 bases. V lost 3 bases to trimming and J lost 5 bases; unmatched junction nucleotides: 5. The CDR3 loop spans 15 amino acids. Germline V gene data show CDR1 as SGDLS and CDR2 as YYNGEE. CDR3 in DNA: TGTGCCAGCAGCGCCGGGACTAGCGCCAACAATGAGCAGTTCTTC. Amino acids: CASSAGTSANNEQFF. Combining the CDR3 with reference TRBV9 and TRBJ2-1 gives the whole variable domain DSGVTQTPKHLITATGQRVTLRCSPRSGDLSVYWYQQSLDQGLQFLIQYYNGEERAKGNILERFSAQQFPDLHSELNLSSLELGDSALYFCASSAGTSANNEQFFGPGTRLTVL.

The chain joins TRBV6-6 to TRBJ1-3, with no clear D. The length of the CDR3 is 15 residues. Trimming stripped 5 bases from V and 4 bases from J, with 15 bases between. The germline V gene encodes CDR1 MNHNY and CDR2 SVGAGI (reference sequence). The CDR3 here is CASSPSAGSGNTIYF. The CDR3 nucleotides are TGTGCCAGCAGTCCGAGCGCGGGGTCGGGAAACACCATATATTTT.

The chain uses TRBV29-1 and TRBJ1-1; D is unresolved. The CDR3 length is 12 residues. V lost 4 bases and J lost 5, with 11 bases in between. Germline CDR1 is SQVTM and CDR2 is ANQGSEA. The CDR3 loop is CSVVGGSTEAFF. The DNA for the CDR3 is TGCAGCGTTGTAGGCGGGTCTACTGAAGCTTTCTTT.